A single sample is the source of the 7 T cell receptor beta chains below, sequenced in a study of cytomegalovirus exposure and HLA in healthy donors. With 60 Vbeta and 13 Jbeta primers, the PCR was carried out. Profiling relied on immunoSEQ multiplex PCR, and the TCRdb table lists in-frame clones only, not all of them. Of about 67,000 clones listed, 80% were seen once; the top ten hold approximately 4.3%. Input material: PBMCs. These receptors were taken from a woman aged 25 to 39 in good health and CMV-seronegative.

In nucleotides, the CDR3 is TGCGCCAGCAGCCAAGCGGGACAGGGAGGCTCCTACGAGCAGTACTTC. Amino acids: CASSQAGQGGSYEQYF. This chain connects TRBV4-3 to TRBJ2-7, with 9 bases lining up with TRBD1. V was clipped by 1 base and J by 0 bases; unmatched bases: 4. Per germline, CDR1 LGHNA and CDR2 YSLEER. The CDR3 extends over 16 amino acids.

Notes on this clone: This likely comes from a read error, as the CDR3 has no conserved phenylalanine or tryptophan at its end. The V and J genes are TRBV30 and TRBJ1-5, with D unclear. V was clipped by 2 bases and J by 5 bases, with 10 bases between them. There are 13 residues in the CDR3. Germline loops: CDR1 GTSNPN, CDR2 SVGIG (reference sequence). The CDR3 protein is CAWSPGIDQPQHV. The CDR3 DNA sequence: TGTGCCTGGAGTCCCGGGATAGATCAGCCCCAGCATGTT.

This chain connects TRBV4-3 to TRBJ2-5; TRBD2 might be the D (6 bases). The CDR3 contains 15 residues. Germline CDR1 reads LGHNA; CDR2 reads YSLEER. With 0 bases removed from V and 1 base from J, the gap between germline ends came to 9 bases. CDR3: CASSQDCGVQETQYF. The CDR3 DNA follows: TGCGCCAGCAGCCAAGACTGCGGGGTCCAAGAGACCCAGTACTTC.

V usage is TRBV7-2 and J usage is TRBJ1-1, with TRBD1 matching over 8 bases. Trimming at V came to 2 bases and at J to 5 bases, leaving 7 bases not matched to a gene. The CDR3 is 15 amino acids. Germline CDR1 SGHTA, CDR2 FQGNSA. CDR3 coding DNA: TGTGCCAGCAGCTTAAGAACAGGGGGAGGGACTGAAGCTTTCTTT. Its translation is CASSLRTGGGTEAFF.

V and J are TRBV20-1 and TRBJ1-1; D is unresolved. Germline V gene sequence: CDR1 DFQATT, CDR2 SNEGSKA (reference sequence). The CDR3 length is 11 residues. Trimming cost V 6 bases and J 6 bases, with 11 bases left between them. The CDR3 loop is CSAPTGSEAFF. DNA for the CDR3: TGCAGTGCCCCGACCGGGTCTGAAGCTTTCTTT.

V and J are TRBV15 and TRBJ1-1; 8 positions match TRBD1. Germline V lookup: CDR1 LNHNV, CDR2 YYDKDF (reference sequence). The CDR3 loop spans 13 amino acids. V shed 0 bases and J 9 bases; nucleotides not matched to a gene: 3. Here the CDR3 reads CATSRDDRGQAFF. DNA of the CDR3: TGTGCCACCAGCAGAGATGACAGGGGACAAGCTTTCTTT.

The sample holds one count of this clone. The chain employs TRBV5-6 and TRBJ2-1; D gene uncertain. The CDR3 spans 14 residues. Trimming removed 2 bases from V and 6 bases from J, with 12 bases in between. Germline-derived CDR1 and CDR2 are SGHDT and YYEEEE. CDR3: CASSFSASLNEQFF. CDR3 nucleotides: TGTGCCAGCAGCTTCTCCGCCAGTCTCAATGAGCAGTTCTTC.